The clone carrying this TCR beta chain has only a few counts. Its antigen is undetermined. This specimen comes from a study of T cell repertoires in cytomegalovirus infection. Germline CDR1 is MNHEY and CDR2 is SMNVEV (reference sequence). Trimming left V 10 bases short and J 10 bases short, with 14 bases between. The CDR3 runs 12 residues. From the reads, TCRdb called clonotypes with MiXCR, one entry per CDR3 protein. The sample includes about 900,000 distinct CDR3 sequences, less than 35% seen only once; the top ten take over 11%. The study, taken as a whole, reports: HLA-C-restricted CMV-specific TCR beta clonotypes prevailed in the ex vivo response. CMV carriers with the relevant HLA were identified by cumulative public TCR beta family frequency.

The sample in question was cultured CD8+ T cells from PBMCs, obtained from culture after CMV antigen stimulation. The clonotype was recovered from a human donor in good health (CMV status not recorded). Some clones in this sample may be carry-over from other donors' samples. This rearrangement joins TRBV27 to TRBJ1-6; D possibly corresponds to TRBD1 (6 bases). CDR3: CAIGQLGSPLHF. The CDR3 DNA follows: TGTGCCATAGGACAGCTTGGGTCACCCCTCCACTTT.